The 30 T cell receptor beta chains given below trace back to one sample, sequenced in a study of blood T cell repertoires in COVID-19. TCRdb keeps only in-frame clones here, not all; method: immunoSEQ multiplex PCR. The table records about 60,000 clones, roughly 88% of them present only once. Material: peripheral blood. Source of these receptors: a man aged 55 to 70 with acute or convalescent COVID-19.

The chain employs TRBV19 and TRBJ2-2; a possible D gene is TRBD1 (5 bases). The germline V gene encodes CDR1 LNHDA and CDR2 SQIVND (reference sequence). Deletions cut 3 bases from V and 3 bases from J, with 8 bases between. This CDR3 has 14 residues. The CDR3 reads CASSITGDTGELFF. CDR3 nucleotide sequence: TGTGCCAGTAGTATTACAGGTGACACCGGGGAGCTGTTTTTT.

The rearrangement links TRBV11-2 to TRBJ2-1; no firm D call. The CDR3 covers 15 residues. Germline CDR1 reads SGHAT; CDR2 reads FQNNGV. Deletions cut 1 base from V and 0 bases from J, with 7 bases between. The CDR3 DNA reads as TGTGCCAGCAGCTTAGGCCTAGGCTCCTACAATGAGCAGTTCTTC. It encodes CASSLGLGSYNEQFF.

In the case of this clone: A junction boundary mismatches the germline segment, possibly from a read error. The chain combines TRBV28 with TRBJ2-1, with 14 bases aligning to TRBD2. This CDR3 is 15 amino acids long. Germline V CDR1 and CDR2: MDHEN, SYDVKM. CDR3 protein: CASRPKTSGRARRIF. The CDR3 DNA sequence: TGTGCCAGCAGACCTAAGACTAGCGGGAGGGCCAGAAGGATCTTC.

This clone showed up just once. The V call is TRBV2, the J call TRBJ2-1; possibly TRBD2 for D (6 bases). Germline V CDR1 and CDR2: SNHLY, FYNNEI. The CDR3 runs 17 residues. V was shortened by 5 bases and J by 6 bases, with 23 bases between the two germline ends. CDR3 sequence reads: CASSRFQPGLNSNEQFF. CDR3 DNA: TGTGCCAGCAGTCGCTTTCAACCGGGACTCAATTCCAATGAGCAGTTCTTC.

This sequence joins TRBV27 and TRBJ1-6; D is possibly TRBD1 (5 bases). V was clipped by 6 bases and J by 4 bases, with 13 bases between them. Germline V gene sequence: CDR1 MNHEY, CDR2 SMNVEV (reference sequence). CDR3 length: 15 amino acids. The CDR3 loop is CASRSGLFYNSPLHF. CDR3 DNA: TGTGCCAGCAGATCGGGACTTTTTTATAATTCACCCCTCCACTTT.

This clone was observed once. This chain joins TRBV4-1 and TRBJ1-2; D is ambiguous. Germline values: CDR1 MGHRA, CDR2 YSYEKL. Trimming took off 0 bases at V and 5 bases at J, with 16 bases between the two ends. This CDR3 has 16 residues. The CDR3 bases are TGCGCCAGCAGCCAAGAATGGGCAGGAGGAGTATATGGCTACACCTTC. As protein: CASSQEWAGGVYGYTF.

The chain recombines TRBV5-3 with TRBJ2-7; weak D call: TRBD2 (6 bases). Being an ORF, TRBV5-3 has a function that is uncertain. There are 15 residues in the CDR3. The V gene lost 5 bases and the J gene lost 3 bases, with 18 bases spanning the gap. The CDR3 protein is CARRRPGTYIYEQYF. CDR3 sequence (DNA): TGTGCCAGAAGGCGGCCGGGGACTTACATCTACGAGCAGTACTTC.

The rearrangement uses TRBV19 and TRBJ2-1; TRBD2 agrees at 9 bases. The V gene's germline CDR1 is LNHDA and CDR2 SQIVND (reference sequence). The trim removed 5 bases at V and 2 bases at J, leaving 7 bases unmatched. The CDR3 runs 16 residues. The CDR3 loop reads CASSRLAEKTYNEQFF. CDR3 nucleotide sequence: TGTGCCAGTAGTCGACTAGCGGAGAAGACCTACAATGAGCAGTTCTTC.

The CDR3 nucleotides read TGTGCCAGCAGTTCAGGGCGTCCTGGCTACACCTTC. Its protein product is CASSSGRPGYTF. The V gene is TRBV28, the J gene TRBJ1-2; tentatively, D is TRBD1 (5 bases). The CDR3 loop spans 12 amino acids. Germline V gene lookup returns CDR1 MDHEN and CDR2 SYDVKM. With 4 bases removed from V and 7 bases from J, the gap between germline ends came to 10 bases.

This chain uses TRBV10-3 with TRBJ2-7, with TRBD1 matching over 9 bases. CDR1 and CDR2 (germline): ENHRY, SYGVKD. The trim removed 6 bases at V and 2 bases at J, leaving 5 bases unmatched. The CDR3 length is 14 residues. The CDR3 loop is CAIRRTGEPYEQYF. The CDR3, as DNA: TGTGCCATCAGGAGGACAGGGGAGCCCTACGAGCAGTACTTC.

CDR3 protein: CASSPGGAAIFYNEQFF. The DNA for the CDR3 is TGTGCCAGCAGTCCCGGCGGGGCTGCTATCTTCTACAATGAGCAGTTCTTC. The chain joins TRBV28 to TRBJ2-1; D perhaps matches TRBD2 (6 bases). The CDR3 covers 17 residues. Germline loops: CDR1 MDHEN, CDR2 SYDVKM. The V end was cut by 5 bases, the J end by 3 bases, with 20 bases between. Full variable domain (missing parts from reference TRBV28 and TRBJ2-1): DVKVTQSSRYLVKRTGEKVFLECVQDMDHENMFWYRQDPGLGLRLIYFSYDVKMKEKGDIPEGYSVSREKKERFSLILESASTNQTSMYLCASSPGGAAIFYNEQFFGPGTRLTVL.

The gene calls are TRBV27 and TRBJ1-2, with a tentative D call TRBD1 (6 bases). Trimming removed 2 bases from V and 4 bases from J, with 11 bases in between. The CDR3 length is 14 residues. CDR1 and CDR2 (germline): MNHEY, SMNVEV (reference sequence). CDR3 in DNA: TGTGCCAGCAGTTTACGGCAGGGGTTCTATGGCTACACCTTC. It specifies CASSLRQGFYGYTF.

This CDR3 reads CASSEQGDGYGYTF. For the CDR3, the DNA is TGTGCCAGCAGTGAACAGGGGGATGGGTATGGCTACACCTTC. The gene calls are TRBV2 and TRBJ1-2; 7 bases are a match to TRBD1. Trimming removed 2 bases from V and 5 bases from J; junction bases left unmatched: 5. Germline V gives CDR1 SNHLY, CDR2 FYNNEI. The CDR3 contains 14 residues.

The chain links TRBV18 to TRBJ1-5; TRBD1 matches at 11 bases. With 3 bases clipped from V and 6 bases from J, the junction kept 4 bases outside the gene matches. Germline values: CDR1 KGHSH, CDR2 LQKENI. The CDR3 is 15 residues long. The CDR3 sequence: CASSPGTGGTQPQHF. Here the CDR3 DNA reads TGTGCCAGCTCACCGGGGACAGGGGGTACTCAGCCCCAGCATTTT.

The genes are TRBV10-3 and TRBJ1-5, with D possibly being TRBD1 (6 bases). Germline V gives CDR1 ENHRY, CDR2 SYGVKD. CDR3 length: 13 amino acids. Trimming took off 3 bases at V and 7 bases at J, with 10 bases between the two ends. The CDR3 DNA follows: TGTGCCATCAGTGACAGGGGTCAGCAGCCCCAGCATTTT. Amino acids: CAISDRGQQPQHF.

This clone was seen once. CDR3 protein: CASSLYSAGIQETQYF. CDR3 coding DNA: TGTGCCAGCAGTTTGTACTCAGCGGGAATCCAAGAGACCCAGTACTTC. This chain uses TRBV27 with TRBJ2-5; TRBD2 matches at 7 bases. Germline CDR1 MNHEY, CDR2 SMNVEV (reference sequence). Losses at the gene ends were 3 bases for V and 1 base for J; bases not matched to a gene: 8. The CDR3 loop spans 16 amino acids.

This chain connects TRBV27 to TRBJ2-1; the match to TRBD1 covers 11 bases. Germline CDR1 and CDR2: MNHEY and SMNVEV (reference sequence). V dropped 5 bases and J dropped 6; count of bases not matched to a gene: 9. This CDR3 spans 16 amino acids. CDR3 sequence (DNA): TGTGCCAGCAGTCTAATATCCGGGACAGGGGGCAATGAGCAGTTCTTC. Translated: CASSLISGTGGNEQFF.

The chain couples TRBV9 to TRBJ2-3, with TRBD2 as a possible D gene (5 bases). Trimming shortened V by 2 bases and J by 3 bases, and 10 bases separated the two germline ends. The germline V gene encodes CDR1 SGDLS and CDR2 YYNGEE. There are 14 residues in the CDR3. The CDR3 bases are TGTGCCAGCAGCGTTATGGGAGAGACAGATACGCAGTATTTT. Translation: CASSVMGETDTQYF.

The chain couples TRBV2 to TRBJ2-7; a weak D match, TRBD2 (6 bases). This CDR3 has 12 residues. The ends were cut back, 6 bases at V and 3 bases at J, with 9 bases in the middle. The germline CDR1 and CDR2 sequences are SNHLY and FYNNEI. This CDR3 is CASRRDFYEQYF. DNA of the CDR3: TGTGCCAGCAGAAGGGACTTCTACGAGCAGTACTTC.

Here the CDR3 reads CASSKDSFLPSGANVLTF. The DNA of the CDR3 is TGTGCCAGCAGCAAGGACAGCTTTTTACCCTCTGGGGCCAACGTCCTGACTTTC. V usage is TRBV5-4 and J usage is TRBJ2-6; maybe TRBD1 (6 bases). V was shortened by 4 bases and J by 0 bases, with 17 bases between the two germline ends. The CDR3 is 18 amino acids. CDR1 SGHNT and CDR2 YYREEE come from the germline V gene (reference sequence).

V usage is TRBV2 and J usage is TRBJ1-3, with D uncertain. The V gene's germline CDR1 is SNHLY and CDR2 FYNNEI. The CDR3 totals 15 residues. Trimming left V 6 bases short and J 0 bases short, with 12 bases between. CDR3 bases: TGTGCCAGCAGGTTACAGCTCATCTCTGGAAACACCATATATTTT. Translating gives CASRLQLISGNTIYF.

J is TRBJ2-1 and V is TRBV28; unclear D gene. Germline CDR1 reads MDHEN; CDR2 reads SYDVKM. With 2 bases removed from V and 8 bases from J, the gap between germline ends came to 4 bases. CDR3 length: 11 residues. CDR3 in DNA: TGTGCCAGCAGTTTAATCTATGAGCAGTTCTTC. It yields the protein CASSLIYEQFF.

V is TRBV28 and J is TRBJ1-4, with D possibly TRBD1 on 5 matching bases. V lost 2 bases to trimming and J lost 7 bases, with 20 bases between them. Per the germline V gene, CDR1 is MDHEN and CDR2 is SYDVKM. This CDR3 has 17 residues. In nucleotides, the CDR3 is TGTGCCAGCAGTTTAGAGGGGTGGAGGGCCGAGGGTGAAAAACTGTTTTTT. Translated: CASSLEGWRAEGEKLFF.

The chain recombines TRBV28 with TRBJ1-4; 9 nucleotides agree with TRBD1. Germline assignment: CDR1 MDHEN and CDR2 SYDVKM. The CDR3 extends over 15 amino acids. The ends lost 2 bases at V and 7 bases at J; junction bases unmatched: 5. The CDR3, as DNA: TGTGCCAGCAGTTTACCGACAGGGGGGGCTGAAAAACTGTTTTTT. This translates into CASSLPTGGAEKLFF.

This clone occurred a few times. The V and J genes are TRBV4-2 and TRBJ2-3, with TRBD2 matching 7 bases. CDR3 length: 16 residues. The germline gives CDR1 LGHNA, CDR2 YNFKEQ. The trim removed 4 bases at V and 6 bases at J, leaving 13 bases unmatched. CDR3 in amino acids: CASSPEGPGGGDTQYF. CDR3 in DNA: TGTGCCAGCAGCCCCGAAGGACCGGGAGGAGGGGATACGCAGTATTTT.

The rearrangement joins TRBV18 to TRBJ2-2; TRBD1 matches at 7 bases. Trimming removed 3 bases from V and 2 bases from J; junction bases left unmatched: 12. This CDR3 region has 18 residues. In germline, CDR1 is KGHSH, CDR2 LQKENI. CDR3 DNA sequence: TGTGCCAGCTCACCGTATTCAACAGGGGCGTTAAACACCGGGGAGCTGTTTTTT. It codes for CASSPYSTGALNTGELFF. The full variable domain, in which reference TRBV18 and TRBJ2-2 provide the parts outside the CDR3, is NAGVMQNPRHLVRRRGQEARLRCSPMKGHSHVYWYRQLPEEGLKFMVYLQKENIIDESGMPKERFSAEFPKEGPSILRIQQVVRGDSAAYFCASSPYSTGALNTGELFFGEGSRLTVL.

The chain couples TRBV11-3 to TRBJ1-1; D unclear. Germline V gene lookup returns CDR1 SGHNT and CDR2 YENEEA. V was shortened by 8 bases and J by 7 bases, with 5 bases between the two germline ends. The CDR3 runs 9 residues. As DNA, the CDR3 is TGTGCCAGCTCCCTTGAAGCTTTCTTT. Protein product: CASSLEAFF.

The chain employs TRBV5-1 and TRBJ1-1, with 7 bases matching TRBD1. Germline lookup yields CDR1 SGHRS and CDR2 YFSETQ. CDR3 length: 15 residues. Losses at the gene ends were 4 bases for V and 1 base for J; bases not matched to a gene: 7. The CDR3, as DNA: TGCGCCAGCAGCCCCTTGACAGGGCGGAACACTGAAGCTTTCTTT. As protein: CASSPLTGRNTEAFF. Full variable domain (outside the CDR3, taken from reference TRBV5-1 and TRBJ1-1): KAGVTQTPRYLIKTRGQQVTLSCSPISGHRSVSWYQQTPGQGLQFLFEYFSETQRNKGNFPGRFSGRQFSNSRSEMNVSTLELGDSALYLCASSPLTGRNTEAFFGQGTRLTVV.

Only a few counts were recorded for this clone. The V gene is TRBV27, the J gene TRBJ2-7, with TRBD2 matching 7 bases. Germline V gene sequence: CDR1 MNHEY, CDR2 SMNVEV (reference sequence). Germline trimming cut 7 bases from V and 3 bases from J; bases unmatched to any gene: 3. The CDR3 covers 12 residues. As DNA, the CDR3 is TGTGCCAGCATGGGGGGGGGCTACGAGCAGTACTTC. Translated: CASMGGGYEQYF.

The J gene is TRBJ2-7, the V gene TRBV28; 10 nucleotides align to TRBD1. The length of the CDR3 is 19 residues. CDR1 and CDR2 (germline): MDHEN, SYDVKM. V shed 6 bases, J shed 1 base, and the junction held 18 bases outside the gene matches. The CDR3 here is CASRGVWGQGRRESYEQYF. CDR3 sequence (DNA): TGTGCCAGCAGAGGGGTCTGGGGACAGGGGCGGCGGGAGTCCTACGAGCAGTACTTC.